Listed below are T cell receptor beta chains from one sample, sequenced in a study of identical twins. In TCRdb, the 5' RACE reads were re-called with MiXCR into one record per CDR3 protein. The data contain a few hundred thousand distinct CDR3 sequences, about 8.3% of them singletons. This sample was shared with a second study, whose subject was yellow fever vaccine responses in identical twins.

The sample taken for sequencing was memory (CD45RO+) T cells sorted from blood. The origin of the receptors is a woman between 18 and 30 years old in good health. Each CDR3 is given with its conserved first and last residue. The order of the fields is clone size, D gene, J gene, V gene, CDR3 DNA, CDR3 protein. D genes are given only for firm matches. The listing skips clone size in some rows; elsewhere it reads once, few, many or a size class.

clone size: many; D gene: TRBD2; J gene: TRBJ2-1; V gene: TRBV29-1; CDR3 DNA: TGCAGCGTCCCAACCCCGGGGGGTAGTCCCGAGCAGTTCTTC; CDR3 protein: CSVPTPGGSPEQFF
clone size: NA; D gene: TRBD2; J gene: TRBJ2-3; V gene: TRBV7-2; CDR3 DNA: TGTGCCAGCAGCTGGGGACTAGCGGGAGTGGATACGCAGTATTTT; CDR3 protein: CASSWGLAGVDTQYF
clone size: many; D gene: NA; J gene: TRBJ2-3; V gene: TRBV7-8; CDR3 DNA: TGTGCCAGCAGCTTAGCGCGTTGGGGAGATACGCAGTATTTT; CDR3 protein: CASSLARWGDTQYF
clone size: many; D gene: NA; J gene: TRBJ1-1; V gene: TRBV7-8; CDR3 DNA: TGTGCCAGCAGCCCCCGGACCGTCTCGGGAGCGAACACTGAAGCTTTCTTT; CDR3 protein: CASSPRTVSGANTEAFF
clone size: many; D gene: TRBD1; J gene: TRBJ1-5; V gene: TRBV20-1; CDR3 DNA: TGCAGTGCTAGATTTGGAGGGGGCGACACCAGGCCCCAGCATTTT; CDR3 protein: CSARFGGGDTRPQHF
clone size: few; D gene: TRBD1; J gene: TRBJ1-2; V gene: TRBV27; CDR3 DNA: TGTGCCAGCAGTTTAGGGACAGGGGGGGGCTACACCTTC; CDR3 protein: CASSLGTGGGYTF
clone size: medium-sized; D gene: NA; J gene: TRBJ2-1; V gene: TRBV5-1; CDR3 DNA: TGCGCCAGCAGCTTACCCGGGACAATTTACAATGAGCAGTTCTTC; CDR3 protein: CASSLPGTIYNEQFF
clone size: many; D gene: NA; J gene: TRBJ2-3; V gene: TRBV28; CDR3 DNA: TGTGCCAGCAGTTTCGCCGCAGAGGAGGGTAGCACAGATACGCAGTATTTT; CDR3 protein: CASSFAAEEGSTDTQYF
clone size: many; D gene: NA; J gene: TRBJ1-2; V gene: TRBV12-3/TRBV12-4; CDR3 DNA: TGTGCCAGCAGTTACAGTGCCGGCTACACCTTC; CDR3 protein: CASSYSAGYTF
clone size: few; D gene: NA; J gene: TRBJ2-6; V gene: TRBV20-1; CDR3 DNA: TGCAGTGCTAGATTTGACAGACGAACCAGCTCTGGGGCCAACGTCCTGACTTTC; CDR3 protein: CSARFDRRTSSGANVLTF
clone size: few; D gene: NA; J gene: TRBJ2-7; V gene: TRBV6-2/TRBV6-3; CDR3 DNA: TGTGCCAGCAGTTACCGAGAGGCCTACGAGCAGTACTTC; CDR3 protein: CASSYREAYEQYF
clone size: few; D gene: TRBD2; J gene: TRBJ2-1; V gene: TRBV7-2; CDR3 DNA: TGTGCCAGCAGCTTAGTCCCGACTAGCGGGGGGCTCAATGAGCAGTTCTTC; CDR3 protein: CASSLVPTSGGLNEQFF
clone size: NA; D gene: NA; J gene: TRBJ2-2; V gene: TRBV3-1; CDR3 DNA: TGTGCCAGCAGCCAAGGGACAGTCACCGGGGAGCTGTTTTTT; CDR3 protein: CASSQGTVTGELFF
clone size: NA; D gene: NA; J gene: TRBJ1-6; V gene: TRBV5-1; CDR3 DNA: TGCGCCAGCAGCTTGGTAGACAATAATTCACCCCTCCACTTT; CDR3 protein: CASSLVDNNSPLHF
clone size: NA; D gene: TRBD2; J gene: TRBJ2-2; V gene: TRBV20-1; CDR3 DNA: TGCAGTGCCCGGTGGGGGGGGAACACCGGGGAGCTGTTTTTT; CDR3 protein: CSARWGGNTGELFF
clone size: few; D gene: NA; J gene: TRBJ2-5; V gene: TRBV20-1; CDR3 DNA: TGCAGTGCTAGTTACCAGGGTGAGAAGACCCAGTACTTC; CDR3 protein: CSASYQGEKTQYF
clone size: many; D gene: TRBD2; J gene: TRBJ2-7; V gene: TRBV3-1; CDR3 DNA: TGTGCCAGCAGCCCCCTAGGACTAGCGGGAGTATTTGGCGAGCAGTACTTC; CDR3 protein: CASSPLGLAGVFGEQYF
clone size: many; D gene: TRBD1; J gene: TRBJ2-7; V gene: TRBV20-1; CDR3 DNA: TGCAGTGCTAGAGGGATTGACAGGGTGGAAATGGAGGAGCAGTACTTC; CDR3 protein: CSARGIDRVEMEEQYF
clone size: many; D gene: NA; J gene: TRBJ2-3; V gene: TRBV12-3/TRBV12-4; CDR3 DNA: TGTGCCAGCAGGAGCTCGGACAGAACCACAGATACGCAGTATTTT; CDR3 protein: CASRSSDRTTDTQYF
clone size: few; D gene: NA; J gene: TRBJ2-5; V gene: TRBV20-1; CDR3 DNA: TGCAGTGCTAGAGAGCCTGGGCCGAAAGAGACCCAGTACTTC; CDR3 protein: CSAREPGPKETQYF
clone size: many; D gene: NA; J gene: TRBJ1-6; V gene: TRBV7-9; CDR3 DNA: TGTGCCAGCAGCACAGACGGGAATAATTCACCCCTCCACTTT; CDR3 protein: CASSTDGNNSPLHF
clone size: few; D gene: TRBD2; J gene: TRBJ2-1; V gene: TRBV20-1; CDR3 DNA: TGCAGTGCTGTGACACTAGCGGGGACCTACAATGAGCAGTTCTTC; CDR3 protein: CSAVTLAGTYNEQFF
clone size: NA; D gene: NA; J gene: TRBJ1-6; V gene: TRBV5-1; CDR3 DNA: TGCGCCAGCAGCTTACAAGGAGATAATTCACCCCTCCACTTT; CDR3 protein: CASSLQGDNSPLHF
clone size: many; D gene: TRBD1; J gene: TRBJ1-2; V gene: TRBV5-5; CDR3 DNA: TGTGCCAGCAGCTTGGATGACAGGGGTTTAGGATACTATGGCTACACCTTC; CDR3 protein: CASSLDDRGLGYYGYTF
clone size: few; D gene: TRBD2; J gene: TRBJ2-1; V gene: TRBV28; CDR3 DNA: TGTGCCAGCAGTCCCTCGGGGGGGGGGACTAGCACTGAGCAGTTCTTC; CDR3 protein: CASSPSGGGTSTEQFF
clone size: many; D gene: TRBD2; J gene: TRBJ2-1; V gene: TRBV29-1; CDR3 DNA: TGCAGCGTCACTAGCGGCTCCTACAATGAGCAGTTCTTC; CDR3 protein: CSVTSGSYNEQFF
clone size: NA; D gene: NA; J gene: TRBJ2-3; V gene: TRBV9; CDR3 DNA: TGTGCCAGCAGCGTATCTGAGAGGAGCACAGATACGCAGTATTTT; CDR3 protein: CASSVSERSTDTQYF
clone size: few; D gene: TRBD2; J gene: TRBJ2-5; V gene: TRBV25-1; CDR3 DNA: TGTGCCAGCAGTGCCGGACTAGCGGGGGGCGGGGAGACCCAGTACTTC; CDR3 protein: CASSAGLAGGGETQYF
clone size: many; D gene: TRBD2; J gene: TRBJ2-1; V gene: TRBV7-2; CDR3 DNA: TGTGCCAGCAGCTCCCCCGGGACTAGCGGGAGTTTCAATGAGCAGTTCTTC; CDR3 protein: CASSSPGTSGSFNEQFF
clone size: NA; D gene: NA; J gene: TRBJ2-1; V gene: TRBV27; CDR3 DNA: TGTGCCAGCAGTTTCGGTCTAGCCCTCAATGAGCAGTTCTTC; CDR3 protein: CASSFGLALNEQFF
clone size: few; D gene: TRBD2; J gene: TRBJ2-1; V gene: TRBV2; CDR3 DNA: TGTGCCAGCAGTGAGCAAGCGGGGGGGCATAATGAGCAGTTCTTC; CDR3 protein: CASSEQAGGHNEQFF